This T cell receptor beta chain stems from a study of T cell responses to AZD1222 COVID-19 vaccine. Points on this clone: Its target is not known.

Measured with immunoSEQ multiplex PCR; TCRdb has only the in-frame clones, and not every one. The sample records tens of thousands of clones, about 88% being singletons. The germline CDR1 and CDR2 sequences are SGHAT and FQNNGV. This CDR3 region has 13 residues. V was pared by 5 bases and J by 4 bases, with 11 bases between. Notes on the study in general: The donor group comprised mostly white British people and more females; the analysis possibly underestimated clonal diversity. Spike-specific TCR breadth rose after two AZD1222 doses, and depth rose as well.

The genes are TRBV11-2 and TRBJ1-2, with D possibly matching TRBD1 (6 bases). The sequencing used peripheral blood, collected 28 days after the second AZD1222 dose. The origin of this receptor is an adult who received the AZD1222 COVID-19 vaccine. The CDR3 sequence is CASSTTGSYGYTF. CDR3 coding DNA: TGTGCCAGCAGCACAACAGGGAGCTATGGCTACACCTTC. Using reference TRBV11-2 and TRBJ1-2 for the parts outside the CDR3, the full variable domain is EAGVAQSPRYKIIEKRQSVAFWCNPISGHATLYWYQQILGQGPKLLIQFQNNGVVDDSQLPKDRFSAERLKGVDSTLKIQPAKLEDSAVYLCASSTTGSYGYTFGSGTRLTVV.